This record covers a single TCR beta chain. Its target is unknown. TCRdb's copy holds only in-frame clones and misses some; the assay was immunoSEQ multiplex PCR. The table has 55,000 to 65,000 clones, approximately 92% seen once. The CDR3 loop spans 15 amino acids. CDR1 and CDR2 (germline): SGHVS, FQNEAQ. Trimming removed 1 base from V and 3 bases from J, with 10 bases in between. The data belong to a study of T cell responses to AZD1222 COVID-19 vaccine. Points from the study as a whole: Dominant at 160-218 and 743-854, vaccine-associated CD4 TCRs also spanned spike. Donors were largely white British and mainly female; clonal diversity was possibly underestimated. Repertoires were collected only later (after the peak T cell response had occurred).

This sequence joins TRBV7-8 and TRBJ1-5; D call uncertain. The TCR originated in an adult who received the AZD1222 COVID-19 vaccine. The sample consisted of peripheral blood, taken 28 days after the second AZD1222 dose. In nucleotides, the CDR3 is TGTGCCAGCAGCTTAGGCCAGGAGAACAATCAGCCCCAGCATTTT. Translation: CASSLGQENNQPQHF.